Shown below are 25 T cell receptor beta chains from a single sample sequenced in a study of blood T cell repertoires in COVID-19. Profiling relied on immunoSEQ multiplex PCR, and the TCRdb table lists in-frame clones only, not all of them. The sample has 100,000 to 150,000 clones, around 82% seen once. What was sequenced was peripheral blood. The receptor set was obtained from a human donor in a cohort sampled during active COVID-19.

This clone was seen only a few times. The V gene is TRBV27, the J gene TRBJ2-7; TRBD2 is a possible D gene (6 bases). CDR3 length: 14 residues. V lost 3 bases to trimming and J lost 0 bases, with 9 bases between them. Germline lookup yields CDR1 MNHEY and CDR2 SMNVEV (reference sequence). The CDR3 here is CASSFVGSSYEQYF. DNA for the CDR3: TGTGCCAGCAGTTTCGTCGGGAGCTCCTACGAGCAGTACTTC.

This chain joins TRBV18 and TRBJ2-7; 7 bases are shared with TRBD1. Trimming cost V 0 bases and J 7 bases; bases outside gene matches: 0. CDR3 size: 12 residues. The V gene's germline CDR1 is KGHSH and CDR2 LQKENI. The CDR3 reads CASSPPTGEQYF. DNA for the CDR3: TGTGCCAGCTCACCACCGACAGGGGAGCAGTACTTC.

The chain has TRBV4-1 and TRBJ2-7; no definite D call. Germline CDR1 MGHRA, CDR2 YSYEKL. The V end was cut by 2 bases, the J end by 4 bases, with 12 bases between. This CDR3 has 14 amino acids. The CDR3 spells CASSQFPETYEQYF. In DNA form, the CDR3 reads TGCGCCAGCAGCCAATTCCCCGAGACTTACGAGCAGTACTTC.

This chain connects TRBV21-1 to TRBJ2-1; TRBD1 is the table's D call, not checked against the DNA. TRBV21-1 is tagged as a pseudogene. The CDR3 consists of 17 residues. CDR3 nucleotide sequence: TGTGCCAGCCCTGGAGGGGGCTACGTCCCCCGATACAATGAGCAGTTCTTC. Translating gives CASPGGGYVPRYNEQFF.

The chain combines TRBV9 with TRBJ2-2; D is undetermined. Germline loops: CDR1 SGDLS, CDR2 YYNGEE. V lost 0 bases and J lost 0, with 9 bases in between. The CDR3 contains 16 residues. DNA of the CDR3: TGTGCCAGCAGCGTAGATCAGAAAACGAACACCGGGGAGCTGTTTTTT. Protein product: CASSVDQKTNTGELFF. The full variable domain, its missing parts supplied by reference TRBV9 and TRBJ2-2, is DSGVTQTPKHLITATGQRVTLRCSPRSGDLSVYWYQQSLDQGLQFLIQYYNGEERAKGNILERFSAQQFPDLHSELNLSSLELGDSALYFCASSVDQKTNTGELFFGEGSRLTVL.

This chain joins TRBV7-9 and TRBJ1-1, with no clear D. There are 13 residues in the CDR3. The V end was cut by 2 bases, the J end by 4 bases, with 8 bases between. In germline, CDR1 is SEHNR, CDR2 FQNEAQ (reference sequence). The CDR3 reads CASSLITGTEAFF. DNA of the CDR3: TGTGCCAGCAGCTTAATTACGGGCACTGAAGCTTTCTTT.

V and J are TRBV28 and TRBJ2-5; no clear D gene. The CDR3 has 13 amino acids. Germline CDR1 and CDR2: MDHEN and SYDVKM. V lost 6 bases, J lost 2 bases, and 10 bases lay in between. The CDR3 DNA is TGTGCCAGCAGGGCCTCCGGGCAAGAGACCCAGTACTTC. Protein sequence: CASRASGQETQYF.

This chain joins TRBV7-2 and TRBJ1-2, with TRBD1 as a possible D gene (6 bases). Looked up from germline, CDR1 is SGHTA and CDR2 is FQGNSA. CDR3 length: 13 amino acids. The V end was cut by 3 bases, the J end by 5 bases, with 10 bases between. The CDR3 DNA reads TGTGCCAGCAGCTTTCGGGGGGCGTATGGCTACACCTTC. Translating it yields CASSFRGAYGYTF.

The chain links TRBV7-6 to TRBJ2-1; 10 bases are shared with TRBD2. The CDR3 is made up of 16 amino acids. Per germline, CDR1 SGHVS and CDR2 FNYEAQ. The ends lost 0 bases at V and 5 bases at J; junction bases unmatched: 4. The CDR3 loop is CASSLAAGGANNEQFF. The CDR3 nucleotides are TGTGCCAGCAGCTTAGCAGCGGGGGGGGCGAACAATGAGCAGTTCTTC.

The rearrangement joins TRBV6-5 to TRBJ1-1, with 9 bases that match TRBD1. The CDR3 consists of 15 residues. Unmatched junction bases numbered 7, after V lost 4 bases and J lost 4 bases. Germline loops: CDR1 MNHEY, CDR2 SVGAGI. For the CDR3, the DNA is TGTGCCAGCAGTTCGGGACAGGGAGCGGGCACTGAAGCTTTCTTT. This sequence encodes CASSSGQGAGTEAFF.

The rearrangement links TRBV10-3 to TRBJ2-7; 10 positions agree with TRBD1. The CDR3 covers 16 residues. V lost 8 bases and J lost 1; bases outside the gene matches: 11. Germline CDR1 and CDR2: ENHRY and SYGVKD. The CDR3 DNA reads as TGTGCCATCGGGGACAGGGGATATTTGCCATCCTACGAGCAGTACTTC. Its protein product is CAIGDRGYLPSYEQYF.

This clone has a single count. The rearrangement joins TRBV2 to TRBJ2-7; D possibly corresponds to TRBD1 (5 bases). The CDR3 has 13 amino acids. V was pared by 5 bases and J by 3 bases, with 11 bases between. Per the germline V gene, CDR1 is SNHLY and CDR2 is FYNNEI. This CDR3 is CASSPDRDYEQYF. The CDR3 DNA sequence: TGTGCCAGCAGTCCAGACAGAGACTACGAGCAGTACTTC.

V and J are TRBV7-8 and TRBJ2-3; D may be TRBD1 (5 bases). Trimming removed 3 bases at V and 0 bases at J, with 10 bases between. Per the germline V gene, CDR1 is SGHVS and CDR2 is FQNEAQ. This CDR3 region has 15 residues. The CDR3, as DNA: TGTGCCAGCAGCTTTTTAGGGGTTAGCACAGATACGCAGTATTTT. This sequence encodes CASSFLGVSTDTQYF.

The chain has TRBV9 and TRBJ2-3; tentatively, D is TRBD2 (6 bases). CDR1 and CDR2 (germline): SGDLS, YYNGEE. V was trimmed by 2 bases and J by 1 base, leaving 20 bases between them. The CDR3 is 18 residues long. This CDR3 is CASSVGGLAVPGTDTQYF. The CDR3 DNA reads TGTGCCAGCAGCGTGGGGGGATTAGCGGTGCCGGGCACAGATACGCAGTATTTT.

Here the CDR3 reads CASSLDPSGGAETQYF. CDR3 in DNA: TGCGCCAGCAGCTTGGATCCTAGCGGGGGGGCCGAGACCCAGTACTTC. The genes are TRBV5-1 and TRBJ2-5, with 12 bases aligning to TRBD2. The CDR3 consists of 16 residues. J was trimmed by 5 bases and V by 0 bases; bases with no gene match: 5. Germline-derived CDR1 and CDR2 are SGHRS and YFSETQ.

The genes are TRBV11-2 and TRBJ2-5; possibly TRBD2 for D (5 bases). V shed 5 bases and J shed 0 bases, with 13 bases lying between them. The germline gives CDR1 SGHAT, CDR2 FQNNGV. The CDR3 consists of 15 residues. The CDR3 is CASSPTRGYQETQYF. The CDR3 nucleotides are TGTGCCAGCAGCCCCACTCGGGGTTACCAAGAGACCCAGTACTTC.

CDR3 nucleotides: TGTGCCAGCTCACCACCCGGACTTCACTACGAGCAGTACTTC. It translates to CASSPPGLHYEQYF. This chain connects TRBV18 to TRBJ2-7, with a weak D call TRBD2 (5 bases). Germline-derived CDR1 and CDR2 are KGHSH and LQKENI. The CDR3 totals 14 residues. Between the trimmed V and J ends, which lost 0 bases and 3 bases, there was a span of 9 bases.

J is TRBJ1-2 and V is TRBV7-2; TRBD1 matches at 7 bases. Germline assignment: CDR1 SGHTA and CDR2 FQGNSA. V shed 1 base, J shed 2 bases, and the junction held 7 bases outside the gene matches. There are 16 residues in the CDR3. CDR3 coding DNA: TGTGCCAGCAGCTTAGGTAGGACAGGAAGAAACTATGGCTACACCTTC. Its translation: CASSLGRTGRNYGYTF.

The sample holds one count of this clone. Here the CDR3 reads CARGRSPGEKLFF. The CDR3, as DNA: TGTGCCCGAGGGAGGTCCCCAGGAGAAAAACTGTTTTTT. V and J are TRBV2 and TRBJ1-4; D gene unclear. CDR3 length: 13 amino acids. Germline CDR1 reads SNHLY; CDR2 reads FYNNEI. V lost 11 bases and J 8 bases, leaving 18 bases between the germline ends.

The chain couples TRBV5-1 to TRBJ2-3, with TRBD1 identical over 10 bases. Germline CDR1 reads SGHRS; CDR2 reads YFSETQ. The CDR3 runs 15 residues. J was trimmed by 3 bases and V by 4 bases; bases with no gene match: 5. In DNA, the CDR3 is TGCGCCAGCAGCCAATGGGGACAGGGGACAGATACGCAGTATTTT. It is translated as CASSQWGQGTDTQYF.

In DNA, the CDR3 is TGTGCCAGCAGTTCATGGCTGGGACTAGCGGGTAGAGAGACCCAGTACTTC. Its protein is CASSSWLGLAGRETQYF. This chain uses TRBV6-2 or TRBV6-3 with TRBJ2-5; TRBD2 matches 12 bases. The ends lost 4 bases at V and 4 bases at J; junction bases unmatched: 10. Germline-derived CDR1 and CDR2 are MNHEY and SVGEGT. The CDR3 runs 17 residues.

The chain employs TRBV20-1 and TRBJ2-5; 9 nucleotides agree with TRBD2. V gave up 6 bases and J gave up 4 bases; unmatched junction bases: 9. Per germline, CDR1 DFQATT and CDR2 SNEGSKA (reference sequence). The CDR3 runs 14 residues. In nucleotides, the CDR3 is TGCAGTGCCAGTCTTGCGGGGGGGCCAGAGACCCAGTACTTC. It specifies CSASLAGGPETQYF.

In its sample, this clone was seen a few times. This chain uses TRBV11-2 with TRBJ1-6; maybe TRBD1 (5 bases). From germline, CDR1 is SGHAT and CDR2 FQNNGV. CDR3 length equals 16 residues. V was shortened by 5 bases and J by 7 bases, with 18 bases between the two germline ends. CDR3 sequence reads: CASSLGRSGGNSPLHF. The CDR3 coding sequence is TGTGCCAGCAGCCTCGGACGGTCCGGGGGAAATTCACCCCTCCACTTT. Together with reference TRBV11-2 and TRBJ1-6, the CDR3 gives the full variable domain: EAGVAQSPRYKIIEKRQSVAFWCNPISGHATLYWYQQILGQGPKLLIQFQNNGVVDDSQLPKDRFSAERLKGVDSTLKIQPAKLEDSAVYLCASSLGRSGGNSPLHFGNGTRLTVT.

The chain combines TRBV6-5 with TRBJ1-2; 7 bases are shared with TRBD1. The CDR3 is 15 residues long. CDR1 MNHEY and CDR2 SVGAGI come from the germline V gene. J gave up 4 bases and V 5 bases, and 10 bases lay outside the gene matches. The CDR3 loop reads CASSPPTGSGYGYTF. In nucleotides, the CDR3 is TGTGCCAGCAGTCCGCCGACAGGGTCGGGCTATGGCTACACCTTC.

The rearrangement joins TRBV7-2 to TRBJ1-1; 9 nucleotides align to TRBD1. J was trimmed by 0 bases and V by 5 bases; bases with no gene match: 10. This CDR3 spans 17 amino acids. The germline V gene encodes CDR1 SGHTA and CDR2 FQGNSA. The DNA of the CDR3 is TGTGCCAGCAGCCCTGGGGGGGGACAGGGAATGAACACTGAAGCTTTCTTT. Translation gives CASSPGGGQGMNTEAFF.